The 4 T cell receptor beta chains below were found in one sample sequenced in a study of blood T cells in healthy people across ages. It was with a sample-barcoded 5' primer and a J-beta primer mix that a second PCR of roughly 7 to 12 cycles was run. TCRdb re-called the 5' RACE reads with MiXCR, one entry per CDR3 protein. The sample shows a few hundred thousand distinct CDR3 sequences, roughly a quarter of them seen only once. The specimen sequenced was blood. These receptors were obtained from a woman between 65 and 79 years old in good health.

CDR3 DNA sequence: TGTGCCAGCAGTCAATCTTACACCTTCCAAGAGACCCAGTACTTC. This translates into CASSQSYTFQETQYF. The chain is built from TRBV27 and TRBJ2-5; no clear D. The CDR3 consists of 15 residues. Trimming left V 5 bases short and J 1 base short, with 14 bases between. The germline gives CDR1 MNHEY, CDR2 SMNVEV (reference sequence).

With respect to this clonotype: One base away lies a much larger clone, so this may be a sequencing read error. J is TRBJ2-1 and V is TRBV5-1; D might be TRBD1 (6 bases). This CDR3 comprises 16 residues. CDR1 SGHRS and CDR2 YFSETQ come from the germline V gene. With 6 bases removed from V and 12 bases from J, the gap between germline ends came to 28 bases. The CDR3 sequence: CASMHGAGETAGVQFF. The CDR3 coding sequence is TGCGCCAGCATGCACGGGGCAGGGGAGACCGCCGGTGTGCAGTTCTTC.

The table lists this clonotype with a few counts. The chain combines TRBV20-1 with TRBJ2-6; D gene unclear. This CDR3 comprises 14 residues. CDR1 DFQATT and CDR2 SNEGSKA come from the germline V gene (reference sequence). With 0 bases removed from V and 0 bases from J, the gap between germline ends came to 3 bases. This chain's CDR3 is CSARDTSGANVLTF. Written as DNA, the CDR3 is TGCAGTGCTAGAGATACCTCTGGGGCCAACGTCCTGACTTTC.

The V gene is TRBV4-1, the J gene TRBJ1-1; possibly TRBD1 for D (5 bases). Germline V lookup: CDR1 MGHRA, CDR2 YSYEKL. Trimming took 1 base from V and 4 from J, leaving 13 bases between them. The CDR3 is 15 amino acids. The CDR3 coding sequence is TGCGCCAGCAGCCAAGGGGGGGGTCTCGGCACTGAAGCTTTCTTT. This sequence encodes CASSQGGGLGTEAFF.